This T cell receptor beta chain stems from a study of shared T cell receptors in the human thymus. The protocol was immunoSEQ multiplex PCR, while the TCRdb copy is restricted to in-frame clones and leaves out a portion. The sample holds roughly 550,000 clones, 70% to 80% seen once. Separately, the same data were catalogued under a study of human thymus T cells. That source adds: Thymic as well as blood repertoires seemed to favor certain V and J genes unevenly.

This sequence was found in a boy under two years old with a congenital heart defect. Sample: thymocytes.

The CDR3 loop reads CASTSTSESGELFF. The CDR3 DNA reads TGTGCCAGCACCTCGACTAGCGAGTCCGGGGAGCTGTTTTTT. The chain couples TRBV6-9 to TRBJ2-2; 8 nucleotides match TRBD2. Germline V gene data show CDR1 as MNHGY and CDR2 as SVAAGI. The junction had 7 bases not matched to a gene; V was cut back by 7 bases and J by 6 bases. The length of the CDR3 is 14 residues.